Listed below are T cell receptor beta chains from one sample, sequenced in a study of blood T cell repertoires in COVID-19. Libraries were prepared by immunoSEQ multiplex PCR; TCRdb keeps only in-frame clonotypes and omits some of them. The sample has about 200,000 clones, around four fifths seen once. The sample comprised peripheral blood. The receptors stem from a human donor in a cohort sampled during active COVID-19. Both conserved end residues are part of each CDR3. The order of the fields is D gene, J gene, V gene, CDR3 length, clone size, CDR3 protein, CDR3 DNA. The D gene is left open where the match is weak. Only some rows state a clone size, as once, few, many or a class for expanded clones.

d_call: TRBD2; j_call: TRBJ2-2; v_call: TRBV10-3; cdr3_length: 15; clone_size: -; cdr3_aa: CAISEALGGTGELFF; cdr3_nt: TGTGCCATCAGTGAGGCTTTGGGGGGGACCGGGGAGCTGTTTTTT
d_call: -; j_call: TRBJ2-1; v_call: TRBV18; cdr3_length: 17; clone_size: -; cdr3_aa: CASSPAVTEGPYNEQFF; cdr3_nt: TGTGCCAGCTCACCGGCAGTTACTGAGGGTCCCTACAATGAGCAGTTCTTC
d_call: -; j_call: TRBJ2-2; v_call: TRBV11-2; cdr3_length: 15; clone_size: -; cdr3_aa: CASSSFNRDTGELFF; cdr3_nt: TGTGCCAGCAGCTCTTTTAACAGGGACACCGGGGAGCTGTTTTTT
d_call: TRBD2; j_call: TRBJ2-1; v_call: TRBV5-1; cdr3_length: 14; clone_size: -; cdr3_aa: CASSSIAGKNEQFF; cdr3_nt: TGCGCCAGCAGCTCAATAGCGGGGAAGAATGAGCAGTTCTTC
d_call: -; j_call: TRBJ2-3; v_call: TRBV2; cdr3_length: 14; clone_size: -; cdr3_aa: CASSDRGGTDTQYF; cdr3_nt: TGTGCCAGCAGTGACAGGGGGGGCACAGATACGCAGTATTTT
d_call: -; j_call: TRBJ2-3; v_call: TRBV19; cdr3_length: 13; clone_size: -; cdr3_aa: CASSPGSTDTQYF; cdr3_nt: TGTGCCAGTTCTCCAGGGAGCACAGATACGCAGTATTTT
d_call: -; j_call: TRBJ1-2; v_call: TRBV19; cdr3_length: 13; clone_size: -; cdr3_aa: CASNWEKGYGYTF; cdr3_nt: TGTGCCAGTAACTGGGAGAAGGGCTATGGCTACACCTTC
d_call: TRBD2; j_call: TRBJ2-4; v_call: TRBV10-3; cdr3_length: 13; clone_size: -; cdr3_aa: CAISATSGDIQYF; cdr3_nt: TGTGCCATCAGTGCGACTAGCGGCGACATTCAGTACTTC
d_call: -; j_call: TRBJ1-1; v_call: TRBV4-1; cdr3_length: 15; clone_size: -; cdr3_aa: CASSQYGTQNTEAFF; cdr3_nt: TGCGCCAGCAGCCAGTACGGGACACAGAACACTGAAGCTTTCTTT
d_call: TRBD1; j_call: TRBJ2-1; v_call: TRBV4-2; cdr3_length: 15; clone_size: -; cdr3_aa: CASSHGQGNGNEQFF; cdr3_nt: TGTGCCAGCAGCCACGGACAGGGTAATGGGAATGAGCAGTTCTTC
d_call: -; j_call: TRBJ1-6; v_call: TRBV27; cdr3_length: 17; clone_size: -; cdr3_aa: CASSRDLLSSYNSPLHF; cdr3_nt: TGTGCCAGCAGTCGTGATTTACTGAGCTCCTATAATTCACCCCTCCACTTT
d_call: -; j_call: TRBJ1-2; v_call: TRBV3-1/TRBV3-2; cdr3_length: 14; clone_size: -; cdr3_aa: CASSHLTVSYGYTF; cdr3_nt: TGTGCCAGCAGCCACCTGACAGTATCTTATGGCTACACCTTC
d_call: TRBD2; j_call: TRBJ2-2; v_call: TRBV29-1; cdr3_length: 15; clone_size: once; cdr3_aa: CSVGLAGGRSGELFF; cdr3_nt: TGCAGCGTCGGACTAGCGGGAGGAAGATCCGGGGAGCTGTTTTTT
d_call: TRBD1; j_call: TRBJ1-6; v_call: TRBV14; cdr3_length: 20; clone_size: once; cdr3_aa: CASSLRPGQITNSYNSPLHF; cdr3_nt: TGTGCCAGCAGCCTACGTCCGGGACAGATAACAAACTCCTATAATTCACCCCTCCACTTT
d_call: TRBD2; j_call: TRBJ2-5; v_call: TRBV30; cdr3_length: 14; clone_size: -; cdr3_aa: CAWLAGGQQETQYF; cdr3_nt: TGTGCCTGGTTAGCGGGAGGCCAACAAGAGACCCAGTACTTC
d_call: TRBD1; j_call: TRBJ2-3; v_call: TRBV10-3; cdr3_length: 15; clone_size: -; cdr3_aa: CAISDGTGGINTQYF; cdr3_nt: TGTGCCATCAGTGACGGGACAGGGGGGATAAATACGCAGTATTTT
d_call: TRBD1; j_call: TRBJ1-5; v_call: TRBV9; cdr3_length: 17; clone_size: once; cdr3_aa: CASSTSTGDGGDPPQHF; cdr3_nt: TGTGCCAGCAGCACTTCAACAGGGGACGGGGGCGATCCGCCCCAGCATTTT
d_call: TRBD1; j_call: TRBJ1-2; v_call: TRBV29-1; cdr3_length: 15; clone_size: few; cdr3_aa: CSANTGTGDNYGYTF; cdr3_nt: TGCAGCGCCAACACCGGGACAGGAGATAACTATGGCTACACCTTC
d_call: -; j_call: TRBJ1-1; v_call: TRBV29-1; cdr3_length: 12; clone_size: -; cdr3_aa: CSVGVVGTEAFF; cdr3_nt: TGCAGCGTAGGGGTGGTGGGCACTGAAGCTTTCTTT
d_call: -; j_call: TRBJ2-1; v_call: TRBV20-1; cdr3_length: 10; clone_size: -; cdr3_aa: CSATGNEQFF; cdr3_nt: TGCAGTGCTACAGGGAATGAGCAGTTCTTC
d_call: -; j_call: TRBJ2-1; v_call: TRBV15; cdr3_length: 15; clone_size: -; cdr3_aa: CATSRSGASYNEQFF; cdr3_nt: TGTGCCACCAGCAGGTCCGGAGCCTCCTACAATGAGCAGTTCTTC
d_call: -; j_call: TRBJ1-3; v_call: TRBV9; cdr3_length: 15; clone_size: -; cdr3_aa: CASSVGGGSGNTIYF; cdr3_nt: TGTGCCAGCAGCGTTGGAGGAGGATCCGGAAACACCATATATTTT
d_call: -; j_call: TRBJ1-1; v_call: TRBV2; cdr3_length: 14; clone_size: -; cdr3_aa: CASSGFEGNTEAFF; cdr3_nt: TGTGCCAGCAGTGGGTTTGAGGGGAACACTGAAGCTTTCTTT
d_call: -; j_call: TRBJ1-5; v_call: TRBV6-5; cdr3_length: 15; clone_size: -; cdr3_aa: CASSYAAGQGQPQHF; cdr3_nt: TGTGCCAGCAGTTACGCAGCGGGTCAGGGTCAGCCCCAGCATTTT
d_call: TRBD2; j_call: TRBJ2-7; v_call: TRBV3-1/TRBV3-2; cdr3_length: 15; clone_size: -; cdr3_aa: CASSQTTSGVYEQYF; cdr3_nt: TGTGCCAGCAGCCAGACCACTAGCGGGGTTTACGAGCAGTACTTC
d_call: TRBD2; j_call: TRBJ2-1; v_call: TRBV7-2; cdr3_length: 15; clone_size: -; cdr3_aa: CASSPPGLVFNEQFF; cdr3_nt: TGTGCCAGCAGCCCCCCGGGACTAGTATTCAATGAGCAGTTCTTC
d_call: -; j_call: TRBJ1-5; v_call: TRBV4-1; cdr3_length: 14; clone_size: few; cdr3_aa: CASSQGRGDQPQHF; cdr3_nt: TGCGCCAGCAGCCAAGGCCGCGGGGATCAGCCCCAGCATTTT
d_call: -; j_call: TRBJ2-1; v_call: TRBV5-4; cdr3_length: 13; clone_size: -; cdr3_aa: CASSQQQGNEQFF; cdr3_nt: TGTGCCAGCAGCCAGCAGCAGGGAAATGAGCAGTTCTTC
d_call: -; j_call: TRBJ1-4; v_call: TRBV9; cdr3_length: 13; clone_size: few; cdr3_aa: CASSDAGGEKLFF; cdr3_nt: TGTGCCAGCAGCGACGCTGGGGGGGAAAAACTGTTTTTT
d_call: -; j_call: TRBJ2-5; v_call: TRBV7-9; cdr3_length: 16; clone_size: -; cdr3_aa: CASSLSTASGAETQYF; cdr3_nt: TGTGCCAGCAGCTTATCCACGGCTTCGGGAGCAGAGACCCAGTACTTC
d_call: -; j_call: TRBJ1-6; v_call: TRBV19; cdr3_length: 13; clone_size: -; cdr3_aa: CASTTGRGSPLHF; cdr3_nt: TGTGCCAGTACAACAGGGAGGGGTTCACCCCTCCACTTT
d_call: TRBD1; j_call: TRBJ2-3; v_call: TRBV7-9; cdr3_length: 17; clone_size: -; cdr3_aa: CASSLGWDRINTDTQYF; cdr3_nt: TGTGCCAGCAGCTTAGGATGGGACAGAATAAACACAGATACGCAGTATTTT
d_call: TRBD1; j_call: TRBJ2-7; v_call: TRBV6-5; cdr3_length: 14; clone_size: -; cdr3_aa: CASSLGQVPYEQYF; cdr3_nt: TGTGCCAGCAGCCTCGGACAGGTTCCCTACGAGCAGTACTTC
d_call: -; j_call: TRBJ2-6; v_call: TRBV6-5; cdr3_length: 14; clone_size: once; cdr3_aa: CASRQSSGANVLTF; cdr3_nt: TGTGCCAGCAGACAAAGCTCTGGGGCCAACGTCCTGACTTTC
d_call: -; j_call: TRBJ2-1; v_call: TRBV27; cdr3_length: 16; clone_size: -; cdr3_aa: CASIPSTGISYNEQFF; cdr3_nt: TGTGCCAGCATTCCGTCAACAGGGATTTCCTACAATGAGCAGTTCTTC
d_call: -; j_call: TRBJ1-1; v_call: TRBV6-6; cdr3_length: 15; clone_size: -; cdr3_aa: CASSYPPSRDTEAFF; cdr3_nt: TGTGCCAGCAGTTACCCGCCATCGCGGGACACTGAAGCTTTCTTT
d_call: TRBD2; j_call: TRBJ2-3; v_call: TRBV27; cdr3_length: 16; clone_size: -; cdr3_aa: CASSSPGLAVGDTQYF; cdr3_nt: TGTGCCAGCAGTTCTCCGGGACTAGCGGTTGGAGATACGCAGTATTTT
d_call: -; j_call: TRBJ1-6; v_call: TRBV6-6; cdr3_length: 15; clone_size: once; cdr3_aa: CASLRPTGGGSPLHF; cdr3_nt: TGTGCCAGCTTGAGACCGACAGGAGGTGGGTCACCCCTCCACTTT
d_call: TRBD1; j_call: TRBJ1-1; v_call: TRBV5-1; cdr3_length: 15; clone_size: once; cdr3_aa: CASSLKGQGGSEAFF; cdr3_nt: TGCGCCAGCAGCCTAAAGGGACAGGGGGGCTCTGAAGCTTTCTTT
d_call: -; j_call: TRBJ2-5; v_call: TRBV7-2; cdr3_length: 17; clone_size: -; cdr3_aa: CASSGIMWRQRQETQYF; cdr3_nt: TGTGCCAGCAGCGGTATAATGTGGCGGCAAAGACAAGAGACCCAGTACTTC
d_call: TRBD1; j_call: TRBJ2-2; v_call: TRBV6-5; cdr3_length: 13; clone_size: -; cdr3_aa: CASSSTGSGELFF; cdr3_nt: TGTGCCAGCAGTTCGACAGGGTCCGGGGAGCTGTTTTTT
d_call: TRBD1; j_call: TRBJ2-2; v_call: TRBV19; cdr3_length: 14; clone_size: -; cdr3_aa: CASSPQGESGELFF; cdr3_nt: TGTGCCAGTAGTCCACAGGGGGAGTCAGGGGAGCTGTTTTTT
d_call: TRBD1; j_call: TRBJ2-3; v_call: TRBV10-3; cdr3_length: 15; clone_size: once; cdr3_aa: CAIRRGQGPLDTQYF; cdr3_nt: TGTGCCATCAGGAGGGGACAGGGACCTTTGGATACGCAGTATTTT
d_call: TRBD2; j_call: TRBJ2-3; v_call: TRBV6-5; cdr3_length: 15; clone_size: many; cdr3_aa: CASSLRGGAIDTQYF; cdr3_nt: TGTGCCAGCAGTCTCCGCGGGGGGGCGATAGATACGCAGTATTTT
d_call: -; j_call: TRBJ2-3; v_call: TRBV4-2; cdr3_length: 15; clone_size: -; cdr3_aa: CASSQDTGVTDTQYF; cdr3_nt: TGTGCCAGCAGCCAAGATACGGGAGTAACAGATACGCAGTATTTT